This paragraph reports one T cell receptor (beta chain). What antigen it recognizes has not been identified. One base away there is no much larger clone; base qualities are not given. The collaborating institutions used their own protocols to collect whole blood in K2EDTA tubes. For TCRbeta analysis, collaborators shipped samples as frozen whole blood, isolated PBMCs, or DNA extracted from either of those sample types. This record belongs to a study of blood T cell repertoires in COVID-19 (dated by TCRdb to the early 2020s). In terms of the full investigation: Samples from collaborators originated in the United States, Italy and Spain and spanned both the acute and convalescent phases of COVID-19. The repertoires were released in a freely available public database meant as a resource for research on the immune response to SARS-CoV-2. The dataset comprised deeply sampled blood TCRbeta repertoires from subjects exposed to, actively infected with, or recovered from COVID-19. The samples were drawn from the first 160 participants of the ongoing ImmuneRACE study and from 1,200 or so subjects provided by 6 global collaborators. Where available, HLA class I and class II types were obtained from metadata supplied by the sample provider rather than from assay-based typing. The prospective study material was composed of cDNA or gDNA derived from T cells, B-cell-depleted T cells, or PBMCs. The sample metadata nearly always contained a de-identified subject ID, COVID-19 status, age in years and sex. General findings and caveats noted by the study authors: The amount of clinical and demographic metadata varied by source and participant and was provided uncurated.

The immunoSEQ Assay, a bias-controlled multiplex PCR, was used to amplify TCRbeta CDR3 regions from genomic DNA. In the original analysis: The number of nucleated cells in each sample was estimated by amplification of reference gene primers within the assay. To quantify the absolute abundance of each unique TCRbeta CDR3 rearrangement, sequence reads were collapsed and filtered. For each sample, productive Simpson clonality was calculated as the square root of Simpson's diversity index across productive rearrangements. The clones in this table, taken by TCRdb from immuneACCESS, are in-frame only. Not every clone is retained; where verified, under half of the shortfall comes from an unresolved V gene, and the cause of the rest is unknown. V, J and clone size derive from that table, while D and trimming were established from the DNA sequence. For this sample the table gives about 170,000 clones, of which over 80% were detected only once. The biggest ten clones account for about a tenth of the sample.

The CDR3 covers 17 residues, taking in both the cysteine and the phenylalanine. Only the CDR3 DNA stays, 51 bases, in frame from base 1. The germline ends are 23 bases apart after V is trimmed by 4 bases and J by 5 bases. The germline V gene (reference sequence) yields LNHDA for CDR1 and SQIVND for CDR2. This sequence uses TRBV19 and TRBJ1-2, with an unclear D gene assignment. This sequence originates from a woman aged 80 or over with active or convalescent COVID-19. Sequences were obtained from peripheral blood. For the CDR3, the sequence is CASSSTSSGSGVYGYTF. The bases are TGTGCCAGTAGTAGTACTTCATCGGGTTCGGGAGTTTATGGCTACACCTTC.